This is a list of T cell receptor beta chains from one sample in a study of T cells in Graves' hyperthyroidism and ophthalmopathy. Via MiXCR, TCRdb re-called the multiplex PCR reads, giving one row per CDR3 protein. The sample yields about half a million distinct CDR3 sequences, about a fifth seen once. The sequenced sample consisted of blood. The receptors here all came from a young man with Graves' hyperthyroidism. Each CDR3 is given with its conserved first and last residue. D genes are given only for firm matches. Rows give clone size only sometimes, using once, few, many, or a class for an expanded clone.

CDR3 length | J gene | clone size | V gene | D gene | CDR3 DNA | CDR3 protein
17 | TRBJ1-5 | few | TRBV28 | TRBD1 | TGTGCCAGCAGTTTATTAGGTCGGCAGGGGGGCAATCAGCCCCAGCATTTT | CASSLLGRQGGNQPQHF
16 | TRBJ1-2 | many | TRBV28 | TRBD1 | TGTGCCAGCCGCTCCGGGGACAGGGTACCGAGCTATGGCTACACCTTC | CASRSGDRVPSYGYTF
14 | TRBJ1-1 | - | TRBV5-1 | - | TGCGCCAGCAGCTTGGTCACGAGGAACACTGATGCTTTCTTT | CASSLVTRNTDAFF
13 | TRBJ2-7 | - | TRBV20-1 | - | TGCAGTGCTAGAAGGGCCTTATATCCGCCCATGTACTTC | CSARRALYPPMYF
17 | TRBJ2-5 | few | TRBV7-2 | TRBD2 | TGTGCCAGCAGCCGCGGACTAGCGGGGGTAACCCAAGAGACCCAGTACTTC | CASSRGLAGVTQETQYF
14 | TRBJ1-5 | - | TRBV20-1 | - | TGCAGTGCTAGAGATTGGGGGTTCAATCAGCCCCAGCATTTT | CSARDWGFNQPQHF
16 | TRBJ2-2 | few | TRBV24-1 | - | TGTGCCACCAGTGAGACCTGGGGGCGGGAAGCCGGGGAGCTGTTTTTT | CATSETWGREAGELFF
14 | TRBJ1-1 | - | TRBV19 | TRBD1 | TGTGCCAGTACCCGGACAGGGAGGAACACTGAAGCTTTCTTT | CASTRTGRNTEAFF
14 | TRBJ1-2 | many | TRBV11-2 | - | TGTGCCAGCAGCCAACCTTCAGTGGAGTATGGCTACACCTTC | CASSQPSVEYGYTF
13 | TRBJ2-5 | many | TRBV30 | - | TGTGCCTGGAGTGGGGGGGTGTTGGAGACCCAGTACTTC | CAWSGGVLETQYF
14 | TRBJ2-7 | many | TRBV29-1 | TRBD2 | TGCAGCGTGCACACTAGCGGGGGGAACAACGAGCAGTACTTC | CSVHTSGGNNEQYF
16 | TRBJ1-1 | many | TRBV6-1 | TRBD1 | TGTGCCAGCAGTGAACACAGGGGCGGTCCGGGGACTGAAGCTTTCTTT | CASSEHRGGPGTEAFF
15 | TRBJ1-3 | many | TRBV7-8 | - | TGTGCCAGCAGCACATCGGACGACTCTGGAAACACCATATATTTT | CASSTSDDSGNTIYF
13 | TRBJ2-7 | few | TRBV19 | - | TGTGCCAGTAGTATGGAGTCCTCCTACGAGCAGTACTTC | CASSMESSYEQYF
15 | TRBJ1-1 | - | TRBV20-1 | - | TGCAGTGCTAGAGATCTTAGGGGGGGGTGGACTGAAGCTTTCTTT | CSARDLRGGWTEAFF
21 | TRBJ2-2 | - | TRBV9 | TRBD2 | TGTGCCAGCAGCGTAGCTACATGGGCTAGCGGGGGGGTCGGGCGCACCGGGGAGCTGTTTTTT | CASSVATWASGGVGRTGELFF
10 | TRBJ2-5 | many | TRBV6-1 | - | TGTGCCAGCAGGTTAGAGACCCAGTACTTC | CASRLETQYF
13 | TRBJ2-7 | - | TRBV29-1 | TRBD1 | TGCAGCGTGTGGACAGGGGATGCCTACGAGCAGTACTTC | CSVWTGDAYEQYF
16 | TRBJ2-3 | few | TRBV3-1 | TRBD1 | TGTGCCAGCAGCCAAGTCCCACAGTCAGGGGGCGCGACGCAGTATTTT | CASSQVPQSGGATQYF
14 | TRBJ2-5 | many | TRBV28 | - | TGTGCCAGCAGTTTAGGGCAGAGTCAAGAGACCCAGTACTTC | CASSLGQSQETQYF
13 | TRBJ2-4 | - | TRBV6-5 | - | TGTGCCAGCAATCCCGCCGGGAAAAACATTCAGTACTTC | CASNPAGKNIQYF
14 | TRBJ1-4 | - | TRBV7-6 | - | TGTGCCAGCAGCTTAGGGGCGGGCATCGAAAAACTGTTTTTT | CASSLGAGIEKLFF
12 | TRBJ2-7 | many | TRBV20-1 | - | TGCAGTGCTAGCTCGCCCTCCTACGAGCAGTACTTC | CSASSPSYEQYF
15 | TRBJ2-4 | - | TRBV2 | - | TGTGCCAGCAGTGAAGTATGGCTAGCCAAAAACATTAAGTACTTC | CASSEVWLAKNIKYF
18 | TRBJ1-2 | - | TRBV4-1 | - | TGCGCCAGCAGCCAAGGCTGGGGACCGAGCCAGGGGAGCTATGGCTACACCTTC | CASSQGWGPSQGSYGYTF
13 | TRBJ1-1 | many | TRBV28 | TRBD1 | TGTGCCAGCAGATCCGGGACAGATCTGATGGCTTTCTTT | CASRSGTDLMAFF
13 | TRBJ1-5 | many | TRBV6-1 | - | TGTGCCAGCAGTGACTTAGTGGATCAGCCCCAGCATTTT | CASSDLVDQPQHF
15 | TRBJ2-5 | - | TRBV14 | TRBD2 | TGTGCCAGCAGCCAACCGGCTAGCGGGAAAGAGACCCAGTACTTC | CASSQPASGKETQYF
14 | TRBJ1-1 | once | TRBV29-1 | - | TGCAGCGTTGTCCTTAGAGGCGAGAACACTGAAGCTTTCTTT | CSVVLRGENTEAFF